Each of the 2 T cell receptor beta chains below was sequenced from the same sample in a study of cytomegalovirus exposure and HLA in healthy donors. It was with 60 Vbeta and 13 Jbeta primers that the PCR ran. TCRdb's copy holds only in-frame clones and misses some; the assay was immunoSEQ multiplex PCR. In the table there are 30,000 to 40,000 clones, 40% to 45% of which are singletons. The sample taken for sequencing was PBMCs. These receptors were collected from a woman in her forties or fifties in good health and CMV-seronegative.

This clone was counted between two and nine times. The CDR3 sequence is CASRGPRTGHYGYTF. CDR3 DNA sequence: TGTGCCAGCAGGGGTCCTAGGACAGGTCACTATGGCTACACCTTC. The V gene is TRBV5-6, the J gene TRBJ1-2; 7 positions match TRBD1. The CDR3 is 15 residues long. Germline V gene sequence: CDR1 SGHDT, CDR2 YYEEEE. Unmatched junction bases numbered 10, after V lost 5 bases and J lost 3 bases.

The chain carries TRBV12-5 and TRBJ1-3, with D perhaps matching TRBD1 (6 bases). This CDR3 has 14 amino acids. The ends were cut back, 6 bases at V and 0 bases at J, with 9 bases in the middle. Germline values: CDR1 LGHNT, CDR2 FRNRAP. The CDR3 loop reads CASGSDSSGNTIYF. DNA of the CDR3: TGTGCTAGTGGCTCGGACAGCTCTGGAAACACCATATATTTT.